The rows below give T cell receptor beta chains drawn from one sample of a study of cytomegalovirus exposure and HLA in healthy donors. Sequenced by immunoSEQ multiplex PCR; TCRdb stores in-frame clones only, minus some. Counted here are 150,000 to 200,000 clones, 60% to 80% occurring once; the ten biggest clones make up more than 12%. Sequencing was carried out using PBMCs. Receptors originate from a man between 50 and 59 years old in good health and CMV-seropositive. Both conserved end residues are part of each CDR3. D genes are given only for firm matches. Expanded clones are given a class, and other clones once, few, many or no size at all.

v_call: TRBV11-2; j_call: TRBJ1-1; clone_size: .; d_call: .; cdr3_nt: TGTGCCAGCAGCTTAACAGGGAGGGGGTACACTGAAGCTTTCTTT; cdr3_aa: CASSLTGRGYTEAFF
v_call: TRBV2; j_call: TRBJ1-6; clone_size: .; d_call: TRBD1; cdr3_nt: TGTGCCAGCAGCGACAGGGGGTTTAATTCACCCCTCCACTTT; cdr3_aa: CASSDRGFNSPLHF
v_call: TRBV6-5; j_call: TRBJ2-3; clone_size: .; d_call: .; cdr3_nt: TGTGCCAGCAGTTGGGCCCCACTGAGCACAGATACGCAGTATTTT; cdr3_aa: CASSWAPLSTDTQYF
v_call: TRBV27; j_call: TRBJ1-4; clone_size: few; d_call: .; cdr3_nt: TGTGCCAGCAGTTTGAGCATCCCACACGACAGCGCGGAAAAACTGTTTTTT; cdr3_aa: CASSLSIPHDSAEKLFF
v_call: TRBV28; j_call: TRBJ1-5; clone_size: .; d_call: TRBD1; cdr3_nt: TGTGCCAGCAGTTTCGCAGGGGGTCGTCAGCCCCAGCATTTT; cdr3_aa: CASSFAGGRQPQHF
v_call: TRBV4-1; j_call: TRBJ2-5; clone_size: once; d_call: .; cdr3_nt: TGCGCCAGCAGCCAAGAGCCAGGGAAAGAGACCCAGTACTTC; cdr3_aa: CASSQEPGKETQYF
v_call: TRBV15; j_call: TRBJ1-3; clone_size: .; d_call: TRBD1; cdr3_nt: TGTGCCACCAGCAGAGACAGGGGGCCAAACACCATATATTTT; cdr3_aa: CATSRDRGPNTIYF
v_call: TRBV5-1; j_call: TRBJ2-7; clone_size: .; d_call: .; cdr3_nt: TGCGCCAGCAGCTTGGCTGGCGGCTCCTACGAGCAGTACTTC; cdr3_aa: CASSLAGGSYEQYF
v_call: TRBV28; j_call: TRBJ1-5; clone_size: .; d_call: .; cdr3_nt: TGTGCCAGCAGTCTCACGGACAGTACCGTCTATTGGCCCCAGCATTTT; cdr3_aa: CASSLTDSTVYWPQHF
v_call: TRBV7-9; j_call: TRBJ1-1; clone_size: .; d_call: .; cdr3_nt: TGTTCCAGCAGCCCGCGACAGCCGAACACTGAAGCTTTCTTT; cdr3_aa: CSSSPRQPNTEAFF
v_call: TRBV4-1; j_call: TRBJ1-6; clone_size: .; d_call: TRBD1; cdr3_nt: TGCGCCAGCAGCCAAGATCAGGGGACAGGGGGGCGGTCACCCCTCCACTTT; cdr3_aa: CASSQDQGTGGRSPLHF
v_call: TRBV2; j_call: TRBJ2-1; clone_size: .; d_call: TRBD1; cdr3_nt: TGTGCCAGCAGTGCCGGACAGGGGTTGGATGAGCAGTTCTTC; cdr3_aa: CASSAGQGLDEQFF
v_call: TRBV9; j_call: TRBJ2-3; clone_size: .; d_call: .; cdr3_nt: TGTGCCAGCAGCGTAGATGGACTCCTGAAGGAGCAGTATTTT; cdr3_aa: CASSVDGLLKEQYF
v_call: TRBV7-8; j_call: TRBJ2-3; clone_size: .; d_call: .; cdr3_nt: TGTGCCAGCAGCCAATTGCGGGGTGCCCGGGATACGCAGTATTTT; cdr3_aa: CASSQLRGARDTQYF
v_call: TRBV2; j_call: TRBJ1-2; clone_size: .; d_call: .; cdr3_nt: TGTGCCAGCCCCGGGAGGGGTTTGGGATATAACTATGGCTACACCTTC; cdr3_aa: CASPGRGLGYNYGYTF
v_call: TRBV18; j_call: TRBJ2-7; clone_size: few; d_call: TRBD1; cdr3_nt: TGTGCCAGCTCACGGGGGACAGGAGGGGAGCAGTACTTC; cdr3_aa: CASSRGTGGEQYF
v_call: TRBV5-6; j_call: TRBJ2-1; clone_size: .; d_call: .; cdr3_nt: TGTGCCAGCAGCTTTCGGGGGAGGCTCTACAATGAGCAGTTCTTC; cdr3_aa: CASSFRGRLYNEQFF
v_call: TRBV7-6; j_call: TRBJ2-3; clone_size: .; d_call: .; cdr3_nt: TGTGCCAGCAGCTTAGACGCGGGGCCAGATACGCAGTATTTT; cdr3_aa: CASSLDAGPDTQYF
v_call: TRBV25-1; j_call: TRBJ1-4; clone_size: .; d_call: TRBD1; cdr3_nt: TGTGCCAGCAGTGAATATAGGGCAGGGGGGAATGAAAAACTGTTTTTT; cdr3_aa: CASSEYRAGGNEKLFF
v_call: TRBV2; j_call: TRBJ1-4; clone_size: .; d_call: .; cdr3_nt: TGTGCCAGCTCCCGGGTTCTGGCTAATGAAAAACTGTTTTTT; cdr3_aa: CASSRVLANEKLFF
v_call: TRBV5-4; j_call: TRBJ1-1; clone_size: .; d_call: TRBD1; cdr3_nt: TGTGCCAGCAGCTTGCCTGGACAGGGGGTCACTGAAGCTTTCTTT; cdr3_aa: CASSLPGQGVTEAFF
v_call: TRBV9; j_call: TRBJ1-6; clone_size: .; d_call: TRBD1; cdr3_nt: TGTGCCAGCAGCGTGACAGGGATAGATTCACCCCTCCACTTT; cdr3_aa: CASSVTGIDSPLHF
v_call: TRBV27; j_call: TRBJ1-4; clone_size: .; d_call: .; cdr3_nt: TGTGCCAGCAGTTTACAGGGTTTTTACGCTGAAAAACTGTTTTTT; cdr3_aa: CASSLQGFYAEKLFF
v_call: TRBV27; j_call: TRBJ2-1; clone_size: .; d_call: .; cdr3_nt: TGTGCCAGCAGCCGCTATCGAGGGATCACGGGCGCCCACAATGAGCAGTTCTTC; cdr3_aa: CASSRYRGITGAHNEQFF